The clone carrying this TCR beta chain occurred once. The antigen remains unidentified. PCR used 60 Vbeta primers and 13 Jbeta primers. This table comes from immunoSEQ multiplex PCR, and its TCRdb copy is limited to in-frame clones, with some not included. Of approximately 130,000 clones in the sample, around nine tenths were seen once. This entry belongs to a study of cytomegalovirus exposure and HLA in healthy donors. Findings and limits, study-wide: As immune exposure information, only CMV serostatus was available. HLA-A and HLA-B allele assignments for most subjects were reportedly predicted accurately using TCR beta sequences. Later on, an analysis found that several of the most significant clusters appeared to be linked to common viral pathogens, which included parvovirus B19.

Material: PBMCs. The source of this sequence is a woman aged 25 to 45 in good health and CMV-seronegative.

CDR3 protein: CASSYGLHTDTQYF. DNA of the CDR3: TGTGCCAGCAGTTACGGACTCCACACAGATACGCAGTATTTT. The chain couples TRBV6-5 to TRBJ2-3; D might be TRBD2 (5 bases). Germline assignment: CDR1 MNHEY and CDR2 SVGAGI. V was cut by 2 bases and J by 2 bases, with 8 bases left in between. This CDR3 region has 14 residues.